What follows are 29 T cell receptor beta chains derived from one specimen sequenced in a study of shared clonotypes between healthy human individuals. Some clones are missing from TCRdb's copy, which holds only in-frame ones; the method was immunoSEQ multiplex PCR. The table lists about 1,500,000 clones, roughly 95% of them singletons. Specimen: naive CD4+ T cells sorted from blood. Subset described: CD45RA+ positively selected. Receptors originate from a man in his thirties or forties in good health.

V is TRBV6-1 and J is TRBJ2-7, with D unresolved. The CDR3 has 15 residues. Germline assignment: CDR1 MNHNS and CDR2 SASEGT. The ends were cut back, 2 bases at V and 0 bases at J, with 11 bases in the middle. The CDR3 reads CASSETTGLSYEQYF. Written as DNA, the CDR3 is TGTGCCAGCAGTGAAACGACGGGTCTCTCCTACGAGCAGTACTTC.

The gene calls are TRBV30 and TRBJ2-1, with D possibly TRBD1 on 6 matching bases. Trimming removed 3 bases from V and 3 bases from J, with 9 bases in between. Germline CDR1 is GTSNPN and CDR2 is SVGIG (reference sequence). The CDR3 runs to 13 residues. This chain's CDR3 is CAWSGTLYNEQFF. In nucleotides, the CDR3 is TGTGCCTGGAGCGGGACACTCTACAATGAGCAGTTCTTC. The whole variable domain, filled in from reference TRBV30 and TRBJ2-1, reads SQTIHQWPATLVQPVGSPLSLECTVEGTSNPNLYWYRQAAGRGLQLLFYSVGIGQISSEVPQNLSASRPQDRQFILSSKKLLLSDSGFYLCAWSGTLYNEQFFGPGTRLTVL.

The rearrangement joins TRBV29-1 to TRBJ1-2, with D possibly being TRBD1 (6 bases). This CDR3 is 15 amino acids long. Germline-derived CDR1 and CDR2 are SQVTM and ANQGSEA. V was trimmed by 2 bases and J by 3 bases, leaving 16 bases between them. The CDR3 reads CSVELWSGEDYGYTF. In nucleotides, the CDR3 is TGCAGCGTTGAATTGTGGTCAGGGGAGGACTATGGCTACACCTTC.

This clone was observed a handful of times. This chain joins TRBV28 and TRBJ1-5; the D gene is possibly TRBD1 (5 bases). The CDR3 sequence is 16 residues long. The V end lost 3 bases, the J end lost 0 bases, and 12 bases lay between the germline ends. CDR1 and CDR2 (germline): MDHEN, SYDVKM. The CDR3 nucleotides are TGTGCCAGCAGTTTGTGGGCCGACAGTAGCAATCAGCCCCAGCATTTT. It is translated as CASSLWADSSNQPQHF.

The chain combines TRBV5-1 with TRBJ2-2; 10 bases line up with TRBD2. The CDR3 totals 15 residues. The germline CDR1 and CDR2 sequences are SGHRS and YFSETQ. The V segment lost 3 bases and the J segment 6 bases; nucleotides outside the gene matches: 5. The CDR3, as DNA: TGCGCCAGCAGCTCCCAAAGCGGGAGGGCCGGGGAGCTGTTTTTT. Amino acid sequence: CASSSQSGRAGELFF.

The chain is built from TRBV5-1 and TRBJ2-2; 10 bases match TRBD2. With V trimmed by 0 bases and J by 6 bases, 5 bases remained unmatched. CDR3 size: 16 residues. The germline gives CDR1 SGHRS, CDR2 YFSETQ. CDR3 DNA sequence: TGCGCCAGCAGCTTGGACACAGCGGGAGGGCCCGGGGAGCTGTTTTTT. Amino acid sequence: CASSLDTAGGPGELFF.

The V gene is TRBV6-1, the J gene TRBJ2-6; D perhaps matches TRBD1 (5 bases). The V end was cut by 2 bases, the J end by 0 bases, with 11 bases between. This CDR3 has 17 residues. Germline V lookup: CDR1 MNHNS, CDR2 SASEGT. The CDR3 DNA follows: TGTGCCAGCAGTGAAAGGGGCCGAGGCTCTGGGGCCAACGTCCTGACTTTC. Translation gives CASSERGRGSGANVLTF.

The chain's CDR3 is CASKTSVYNEQFF. The DNA of the CDR3 is TGTGCCAGCAAGACTAGCGTATACAATGAGCAGTTCTTC. The chain recombines TRBV25-1 with TRBJ2-1; 8 positions agree with TRBD2. Germline CDR1 and CDR2: MGHDK and SYGVNS. The V segment lost 7 bases and the J segment 4 bases; nucleotides outside the gene matches: 3. CDR3 length: 13 residues.

The chain combines TRBV29-1 with TRBJ2-5, with 7 nucleotides matching TRBD1. V was clipped by 4 bases and J by 5 bases; unmatched bases: 7. There are 13 residues in the CDR3. Germline CDR1 and CDR2: SQVTM and ANQGSEA. DNA for the CDR3: TGCAGCGTTGGGGACAGTTTGGTGGAGACCCAGTACTTC. It yields the protein CSVGDSLVETQYF.

The rearrangement links TRBV7-2 to TRBJ2-1, with TRBD2 matching 10 bases. J lost 4 bases, V lost 5 bases, and 8 bases had no gene match. Germline CDR1 and CDR2: SGHTA and FQGNSA. The CDR3 length is 16 residues. The CDR3 sequence is CASSITGTSDYNEQFF. CDR3 bases: TGTGCCAGCAGCATAACCGGGACTAGCGATTACAATGAGCAGTTCTTC.

The chain recombines TRBV29-1 with TRBJ2-5; D might be TRBD1 or TRBD2, each matching 5 bases. V lost 6 bases and J lost 1, with 12 bases in between. This CDR3 contains 13 residues. Per the germline V gene, CDR1 is SQVTM and CDR2 is ANQGSEA. The CDR3 reads CSVKGRFQETQYF. The CDR3 DNA follows: TGCAGCGTAAAGGGACGGTTCCAAGAGACCCAGTACTTC.

The rearrangement links TRBV7-2 to TRBJ2-2; weak D call: TRBD2 (7 bases). CDR3 length: 14 amino acids. Trimming took 5 bases from V and 4 from J, leaving 11 bases between them. CDR1 is SGHTA, CDR2 FQGNSA, per germline. For the CDR3, the DNA is TGTGCCAGCAGCCCGCGGGGGCCCACCGGGGAGCTGTTTTTT. Translation: CASSPRGPTGELFF.

The DNA for the CDR3 is TGTGCCATCAGTGAGCCCGGGAGTAAGCCAGATACGCAGTATTTT. As protein: CAISEPGSKPDTQYF. The rearrangement links TRBV10-3 to TRBJ2-3; weak D call: TRBD2 (6 bases). Trimming pared 2 bases from V and 4 bases from J, leaving 13 bases between. Germline-derived CDR1 and CDR2 are ENHRY and SYGVKD. The CDR3 extends over 15 amino acids.

The V call is TRBV7-6, the J call TRBJ1-2; D remains unclear. Germline V gene data show CDR1 as SGHVS and CDR2 as FNYEAQ. CDR3 size: 14 residues. Trimming removed 1 base at V and 0 bases at J, with 6 bases between. CDR3 in amino acids: CASSLGTSNYGYTF. CDR3 coding DNA: TGTGCCAGCAGCTTAGGCACTTCTAACTATGGCTACACCTTC.

Written as DNA, the CDR3 is TGTGCCAGCAGTACTCAGGGGGGGCTCTCCTACAATGAGCAGTTCTTC. Its translation: CASSTQGGLSYNEQFF. V usage is TRBV27 and J usage is TRBJ2-1; perhaps D is TRBD1 or TRBD2 (7 bases each). With 5 bases removed from V and 0 bases from J, the gap between germline ends came to 14 bases. CDR1 MNHEY and CDR2 SMNVEV come from the germline V gene (reference sequence). This CDR3 contains 16 residues.

This chain uses TRBV19 with TRBJ2-2; weak D call: TRBD1 (5 bases). The CDR3 is 15 amino acids. The V gene's germline CDR1 is LNHDA and CDR2 SQIVND (reference sequence). V was clipped by 9 bases and J by 3 bases, with 17 bases between them. The CDR3, as DNA: TGTGCCAGCACCGACAGCCCGTCGGACACCGGGGAGCTGTTTTTT. Its protein product is CASTDSPSDTGELFF.

The chain is built from TRBV18 and TRBJ2-7; TRBD1 aligns across 9 bases. Germline loops: CDR1 KGHSH, CDR2 LQKENI. There are 18 residues in the CDR3. V dropped 3 bases and J dropped 7; count of bases not matched to a gene: 19. The CDR3 protein is CASSPTGTGTTTFREQYF. The CDR3 DNA reads as TGTGCCAGCTCACCGACCGGGACAGGGACTACTACGTTCAGGGAGCAGTACTTC.

Only one count was recorded for this clone. This chain joins TRBV19 and TRBJ2-5; the D gene is possibly TRBD2 (6 bases). Germline values: CDR1 LNHDA, CDR2 SQIVND (reference sequence). The V end was cut by 3 bases, the J end by 0 bases, with 8 bases between. This CDR3 has 14 residues. The DNA of the CDR3 is TGTGCCAGTAGTATCCGCGGGGACCAAGAGACCCAGTACTTC. Its protein is CASSIRGDQETQYF.

The chain recombines TRBV28 with TRBJ2-5; D remains unclear. CDR3 length equals 14 residues. V was trimmed by 5 bases and J by 2 bases, leaving 12 bases between them. Germline V gene sequence: CDR1 MDHEN, CDR2 SYDVKM. CDR3 coding DNA: TGTGCCAGCAGTCAACCGGGCCCTCAAGAGACCCAGTACTTC. The encoded protein is CASSQPGPQETQYF.

The chain combines TRBV11-3 with TRBJ2-1; D ambiguous. Between the trimmed V and J ends, which lost 4 bases and 5 bases, there was a span of 6 bases. CDR3 size: 12 residues. CDR1 and CDR2 (germline): SGHNT, YENEEA. CDR3 nucleotide sequence: TGTGCCAGCAGCTCTAATCACAATGAGCAGTTCTTC. It yields the protein CASSSNHNEQFF.

This clone was detected once. The chain joins TRBV11-3 to TRBJ2-1, with D tentatively TRBD1 or TRBD2 (5 bases each). V shed 5 bases and J shed 0 bases, with 14 bases lying between them. There are 16 residues in the CDR3. Per germline, CDR1 SGHNT and CDR2 YENEEA. This chain's CDR3 is CASSPEGQFSYNEQFF. The CDR3 DNA reads TGTGCCAGCAGCCCCGAGGGGCAGTTCTCCTACAATGAGCAGTTCTTC.

The V and J genes are TRBV28 and TRBJ1-1; D perhaps matches TRBD1 (5 bases). The CDR3 contains 18 residues. V was clipped by 6 bases and J by 4 bases, with 27 bases between them. Per germline, CDR1 MDHEN and CDR2 SYDVKM. The CDR3 sequence is CASRRLDKGLPGATEAFF. The CDR3 DNA sequence: TGTGCCAGCAGGCGTCTCGACAAAGGACTACCCGGGGCCACTGAAGCTTTCTTT.

This chain uses TRBV29-1 with TRBJ2-1; TRBD2 aligns across 16 bases. The V segment lost 7 bases and the J segment 10 bases; nucleotides outside the gene matches: 10. This CDR3 contains 15 residues. CDR1 SQVTM and CDR2 ANQGSEA come from the germline V gene. CDR3 in DNA: TGCAGCGCCCTCGGGACTAGCGGGAGGGCCAGGGAGCAGTTCTTC. This translates into CSALGTSGRAREQFF.

The V and J genes are TRBV7-8 and TRBJ2-1; D is perhaps TRBD1 or TRBD2 (6 bases each). Germline values: CDR1 SGHVS, CDR2 FQNEAQ. CDR3 length: 14 residues. V was clipped by 0 bases and J by 10 bases, with 13 bases between them. The CDR3, as DNA: TGTGCCAGCAGCTTAGCGCTATCGGGGGCGGAGCAGTTCTTC. Protein product: CASSLALSGAEQFF.

The rearrangement joins TRBV5-5 to TRBJ1-5; D is ambiguous. Germline values: CDR1 SGHKS, CDR2 YYEKEE (reference sequence). The CDR3 contains 13 residues. V dropped 4 bases and J dropped 5 bases, with 10 bases sitting between them. The CDR3, as DNA: TGTGCCAGCAGCCTGGACCGGTATCAGCCCCAGCATTTT. Amino acid sequence: CASSLDRYQPQHF.

This clone appeared a single time. Other DNA sequences of this sample code for an identical CDR3. The V call is TRBV7-2, the J call TRBJ2-5; no reliable D call. Germline V gene data show CDR1 as SGHTA and CDR2 as FQGNSA. The CDR3 is 13 amino acids. V was clipped by 5 bases and J by 4 bases, with 11 bases between them. CDR3: CASSPRPRETQYF. CDR3 bases: TGTGCCAGCAGCCCAAGACCCAGAGAGACCCAGTACTTC.

The chain is built from TRBV5-6 and TRBJ2-1, with TRBD1 identical over 7 bases. The ends lost 4 bases at V and 6 bases at J; junction bases unmatched: 4. The CDR3 contains 13 residues. The germline CDR1 and CDR2 sequences are SGHDT and YYEEEE. Here the CDR3 reads CASSRQGFNEQFF. The CDR3 DNA sequence: TGTGCCAGCAGCCGACAGGGATTCAATGAGCAGTTCTTC.

The genes are TRBV7-2 and TRBJ1-1; TRBD1 matches 7 bases. Per germline, CDR1 SGHTA and CDR2 FQGNSA. This CDR3 has 14 amino acids. V lost 5 bases, J lost 2 bases, and 5 bases stayed unmatched. The chain's CDR3 is CASSRGTANTEAFF. CDR3 bases: TGTGCCAGCAGCCGAGGGACAGCCAACACTGAAGCTTTCTTT.

J is TRBJ2-7 and V is TRBV15, with D possibly TRBD1 on 6 matching bases. The germline CDR1 and CDR2 sequences are LNHNV and YYDKDF (reference sequence). The CDR3 totals 15 residues. V gave up 0 bases and J gave up 3 bases, with 12 bases separating them. CDR3 bases: TGTGCCACCAGCAGAGATAGGACAGAGGTCTACGAGCAGTACTTC. Translation: CATSRDRTEVYEQYF.